Reported below is one T cell receptor beta chain. The data originate from a study of blood T cell repertoires in COVID-19. The study recruited people aged roughly 18 to 95 years across approximately 23 US areas. Clinical history as reported by participants underpinned cohort assignment. Recovered status applied to Cohort 3 donors who had two consecutive negative PCRs. It also applied to those with clearance or with symptom resolution. The table came from immunoSEQ multiplex PCR; TCRdb's copy has only in-frame clones and leaves some out. The data hold around 380,000 clones, with around 87% observed a single time. V lost 0 bases, J lost 12 bases, and 21 bases lay in between. The germline V gene encodes CDR1 LNHDA and CDR2 SQIVND (reference sequence). The CDR3 runs to 16 residues.

This chain links TRBV19 with TRBJ1-5; unclear D gene. Sequencing used PBMCs or T cells enriched from blood (not recorded which). The receptor was isolated from a man aged 25 to 45 who had recovered from COVID-19. The CDR3 sequence: CASSIEFSPGHSVQHF. CDR3 coding DNA: TGTGCCAGTAGTATAGAATTTTCGCCGGGTCATTCGGTCCAGCATTTT.